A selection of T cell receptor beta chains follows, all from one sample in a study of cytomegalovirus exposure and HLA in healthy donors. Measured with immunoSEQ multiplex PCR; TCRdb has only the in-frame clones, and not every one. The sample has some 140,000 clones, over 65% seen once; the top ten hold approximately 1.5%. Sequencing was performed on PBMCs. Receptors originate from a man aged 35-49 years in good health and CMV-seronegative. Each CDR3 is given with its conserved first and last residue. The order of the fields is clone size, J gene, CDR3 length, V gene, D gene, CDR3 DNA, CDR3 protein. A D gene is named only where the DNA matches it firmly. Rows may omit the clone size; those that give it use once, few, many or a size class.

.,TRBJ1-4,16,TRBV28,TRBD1,TGTGCCAGCAGTTTACCATTTGGGACAGGGAGTGAAAAACTGTTTTTT,CASSLPFGTGSEKLFF
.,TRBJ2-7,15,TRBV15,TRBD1,TGTGCCACCAGCACAGATGCAGGGGGCGGTTACGAGCAGTACTTC,CATSTDAGGGYEQYF
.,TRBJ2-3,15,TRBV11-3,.,TGTGCCAGCAGCTCCGGCTCGGGGAGCACAGATACGCAGTATTTT,CASSSGSGSTDTQYF
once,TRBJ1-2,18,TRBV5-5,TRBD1,TGTGCCAGCACCGATTTACCGGGACAGGGGCTGGCTAACTATGGCTACACCTTC,CASTDLPGQGLANYGYTF
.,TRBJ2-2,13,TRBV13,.,TGTGCCAGCAGCTTAGGCGTAGCCGGGGAGCTGTTTTTT,CASSLGVAGELFF
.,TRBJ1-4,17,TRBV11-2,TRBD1,TGTGCCAGCAGCTGGACGACAGGGCATGCAACTAATGAAAAACTGTTTTTT,CASSWTTGHATNEKLFF
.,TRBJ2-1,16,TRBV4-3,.,TGCGCCAGCAGCCAAGATGGGACTGCCAATTTGGGTGAGCAGTTCTTC,CASSQDGTANLGEQFF
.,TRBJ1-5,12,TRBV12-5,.,TGTGCTAGTGGTTCGGGAGATCAGCCCCGGCATTTT,CASGSGDQPRHF
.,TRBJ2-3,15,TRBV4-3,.,TGCGCCAGCAGCCAAGATTTCGGGGACACAGATACGCAGTATTTT,CASSQDFGDTDTQYF
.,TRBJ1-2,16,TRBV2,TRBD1,TGTGCCAGCAGATCCGGGACAGGGGGCGAAGTCTATGGCTACACCTTC,CASRSGTGGEVYGYTF
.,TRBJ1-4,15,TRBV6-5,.,TGTGCCAGCAGTTACCACAGGGCATTCGATGAAAAACTGTTTTTT,CASSYHRAFDEKLFF
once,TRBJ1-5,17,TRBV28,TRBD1,TGTGCCAGCACATATACAGGGGCCGGGGTGAGCAATCAGCCCCAGCATTTT,CASTYTGAGVSNQPQHF
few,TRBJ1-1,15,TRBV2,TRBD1,TGTGCCAGCCTCCGGGACAGAGGGTTGGGCACTGAAGCTTTCTTT,CASLRDRGLGTEAFF
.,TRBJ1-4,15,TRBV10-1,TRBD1,TGCGCCAGCAGTGAGCCGGGAGGGGGCGATGAAAAACTGTTTTTT,CASSEPGGGDEKLFF
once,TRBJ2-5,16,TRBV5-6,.,TGTGCCAGCAGCCCGGTGGCGGAAAAGGACCAAGAGACCCAGTACTTC,CASSPVAEKDQETQYF
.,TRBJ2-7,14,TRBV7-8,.,TGTGCCAGCAGCTTCCAAGAGGAGGGTGGCGAGCAGTACTTC,CASSFQEEGGEQYF
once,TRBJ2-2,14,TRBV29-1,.,TGCAGCGCCTGTGGGACAACTAACACCGGGGAGCTGTTTTTT,CSACGTTNTGELFF
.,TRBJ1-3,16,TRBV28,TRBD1,TGTGCCAGCAGTTTAGCCCCTGACAGGGCGGGAAACACCATATATTTT,CASSLAPDRAGNTIYF
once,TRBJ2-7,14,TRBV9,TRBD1,TGTGCCAGCAGCGGCTCAGGGGGCCTAACGGAGCAGTACTTC,CASSGSGGLTEQYF
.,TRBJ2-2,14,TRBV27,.,TGTGCCAGCAGTTTTGCAGGGAACACCGGGGAGCTGTTTTTT,CASSFAGNTGELFF
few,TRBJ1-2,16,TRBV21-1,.,TGTGCCAGCAGCCGGGGGGGGGAATCCGCTAACTATGGCTACACCTTC,CASSRGGESANYGYTF
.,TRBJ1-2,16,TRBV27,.,TGTGCCAGCAGTCCCGGACAGCCACCGAGGGTCGAGGGCTACACCTTC,CASSPGQPPRVEGYTF
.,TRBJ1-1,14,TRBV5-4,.,TGTGCCAGCAGCTTGGGGGGGCGCAGGACTGAAGCTTTCTTT,CASSLGGRRTEAFF
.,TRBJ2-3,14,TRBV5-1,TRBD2,TGCGCCAGCAGCATCGGACTAGAGGCAGATACGCAGTATTTT,CASSIGLEADTQYF
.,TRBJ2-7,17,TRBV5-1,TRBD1,TGCGCCAGCAGCTTGAGAATCGGACAGGTTAGCTCCTACGAGCAGTACTTC,CASSLRIGQVSSYEQYF
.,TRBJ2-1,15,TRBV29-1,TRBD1,TGCAGCGTCTCCTCCGGGACAGGGAGGGCCAATGAGCAGTTCTTC,CSVSSGTGRANEQFF
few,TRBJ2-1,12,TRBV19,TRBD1,TGTGCCAGTAGAGGGGACAGGAATGAGCAGTTCTTC,CASRGDRNEQFF
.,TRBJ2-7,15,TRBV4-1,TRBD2,TGCGCCAGCAGCCAAGAGTCGGGGGGGGCAGGCGAGCAGTACTTC,CASSQESGGAGEQYF
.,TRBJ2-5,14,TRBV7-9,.,TGTGCCAGCAGCTTAGGGCTAGCTCAAGAGACCCAGTACTTC,CASSLGLAQETQYF